These 15 T cell receptor beta chains were sequenced from one sample in a study of blood T cell repertoires in COVID-19. Some clones are missing from TCRdb's copy, which holds only in-frame ones; the method was immunoSEQ multiplex PCR. The table records 70,000 to 90,000 clones, around 78% of them present only once. The sample comprised peripheral blood. The receptors derive from a human donor in a cohort sampled during active COVID-19.

The V and J genes are TRBV6-1 and TRBJ2-3, with D possibly matching TRBD2 (7 bases). Germline V gene lookup returns CDR1 MNHNS and CDR2 SASEGT. CDR3 length: 16 amino acids. V was shortened by 3 bases and J by 2 bases, with 15 bases between the two germline ends. CDR3 nucleotides: TGTGCCAGCAGTGATGGGGGGGCGGGAAACACAGATACGCAGTATTTT. This sequence encodes CASSDGGAGNTDTQYF.

The CDR3 nucleotides read TGTGCCAGCAATTTACAGGGTCGCTGGACTGAAGCTTTCTTT. Translation: CASNLQGRWTEAFF. The rearrangement joins TRBV6-5 to TRBJ1-1, with a tentative D call TRBD1 (6 bases). This CDR3 spans 14 amino acids. V was trimmed by 7 bases and J by 5 bases, leaving 17 bases between them. Germline CDR1 reads MNHEY; CDR2 reads SVGAGI.

The V and J genes are TRBV2 and TRBJ1-4, with D possibly matching TRBD1 (6 bases). CDR3 size: 14 residues. The V end lost 8 bases, the J end lost 9 bases, and 19 bases lay between the germline ends. Germline CDR1 is SNHLY and CDR2 is FYNNEI. The CDR3 coding sequence is TGTGCCAGCGGGCGGGGGGGCGCTATCAAAAAACTGTTTTTT. Protein product: CASGRGGAIKKLFF.

The chain recombines TRBV2 with TRBJ2-5; 9 bases align to TRBD1. The CDR3 totals 15 residues. Germline CDR1 is SNHLY and CDR2 is FYNNEI. V shed 5 bases and J 1 base; nucleotides not matched to a gene: 5. The CDR3 nucleotides read TGTGCCAGCAGTCCCGGGGACAGGGTCCAAGAGACCCAGTACTTC. The encoded protein is CASSPGDRVQETQYF.

This clone has a single count. V is TRBV11-2 and J is TRBJ2-5; 10 bases align to TRBD2. Trimming removed 5 bases from V and 2 bases from J; junction bases left unmatched: 11. This CDR3 spans 17 amino acids. Germline assignment: CDR1 SGHAT and CDR2 FQNNGV. This CDR3 is CASSPTPGTSEQETQYF. The CDR3 DNA is TGTGCCAGCAGCCCGACCCCCGGGACTAGCGAACAAGAGACCCAGTACTTC.

This sequence joins TRBV10-3 and TRBJ2-3, with TRBD1 identical over 9 bases. The V segment lost 3 bases and the J segment 4 bases; nucleotides outside the gene matches: 11. The CDR3 has 17 residues. The germline V gene has CDR1 ENHRY and CDR2 SYGVKD. CDR3 sequence: CAISEGLTGGGSDTQYF. CDR3 coding DNA: TGTGCCATCAGTGAAGGCCTCACAGGGGGCGGGTCAGATACGCAGTATTTT.

V usage is TRBV29-1 and J usage is TRBJ1-2, with 8 positions matching TRBD1. CDR3 length: 14 amino acids. The germline CDR1 and CDR2 sequences are SQVTM and ANQGSEA. The V segment lost 4 bases and the J segment 6 bases; nucleotides outside the gene matches: 10. The DNA of the CDR3 is TGCAGCGTTGCCCTGACAGGGGTTTTCAATGGCTACACCTTC. As protein: CSVALTGVFNGYTF.

This clone has only a few counts. The chain employs TRBV5-1 and TRBJ1-3; 10 nucleotides match TRBD1. CDR3 length: 15 amino acids. The junction had 5 bases not matched to a gene; V was cut back by 4 bases and J by 4 bases. The germline V gene encodes CDR1 SGHRS and CDR2 YFSETQ. CDR3 bases: TGCGCCAGCAGCCCGACAGGGGGCTCCGGAAACACCATATATTTT. It translates to CASSPTGGSGNTIYF. The full variable domain, with the rest looked up from reference TRBV5-1 and TRBJ1-3, is KAGVTQTPRYLIKTRGQQVTLSCSPISGHRSVSWYQQTPGQGLQFLFEYFSETQRNKGNFPGRFSGRQFSNSRSEMNVSTLELGDSALYLCASSPTGGSGNTIYFGEGSWLTVV.

The J gene is TRBJ1-1, the V gene TRBV19; TRBD1 agrees at 7 bases. Germline CDR1 LNHDA, CDR2 SQIVND (reference sequence). J gave up 11 bases and V 2 bases, and 8 bases lay outside the gene matches. CDR3 size: 13 residues. The DNA for the CDR3 is TGTGCCAGTAGTATAAGGGCTACAGGGGTCGCTTTCTTT. It specifies CASSIRATGVAFF.

The CDR3 nucleotides read TGTGCCAGCAGCCCTACGACAGGGTCGACAGATACGCAGTATTTT. This gives the protein CASSPTTGSTDTQYF. The chain is built from TRBV6-4 and TRBJ2-3, with 7 positions matching TRBD1. After removal of 6 bases from V and 3 bases from J, the junction contained 9 bases not matched to a gene. Germline V gene sequence: CDR1 MRHNA, CDR2 SNTAGT. There are 15 residues in the CDR3.

The genes are TRBV24-1 and TRBJ2-2; TRBD2 might be the D (5 bases). This CDR3 spans 15 amino acids. Per germline, CDR1 KGHDR and CDR2 SFDVKD. Trimming shortened V by 4 bases and J by 6 bases, and 14 bases separated the two germline ends. The CDR3 region is CATSEAASFAGELFF. For the CDR3, the DNA is TGTGCCACCAGTGAGGCGGCTAGCTTTGCCGGGGAGCTGTTTTTT.

V gene TRBV6-5 combines with J gene TRBJ2-3; 7 positions match TRBD2. Trimming took 4 bases from V and 0 from J; bases not matched to a gene: 7. The CDR3 length is 16 residues. CDR1 and CDR2 from the germline V gene are MNHEY and SVGAGI. This CDR3 is CASSFLGLESTDTQYF. The CDR3 nucleotides are TGTGCCAGCAGTTTCCTTGGACTAGAAAGCACAGATACGCAGTATTTT.

The chain is built from TRBV19 and TRBJ1-4, with 8 nucleotides matching TRBD1. The trim removed 5 bases at V and 7 bases at J, leaving 9 bases unmatched. In germline, CDR1 is LNHDA, CDR2 SQIVND (reference sequence). The CDR3 contains 15 residues. The CDR3 bases are TGTGCCAGTAGTCCGTACAGGGGGAGCGGTGAAAAACTGTTTTTT. This encodes CASSPYRGSGEKLFF. Variable domain in full (rest from reference TRBV19 and TRBJ1-4): DGGITQSPKYLFRKEGQNVTLSCEQNLNHDAMYWYRQDPGQGLRLIYYSQIVNDFQKGDIAEGYSVSREKKESFPLTVTSAQKNPTAFYLCASSPYRGSGEKLFFGSGTQLSVL.

The rearrangement uses TRBV10-2 and TRBJ2-7; 8 nucleotides line up with TRBD2. The junction had 5 bases not matched to a gene; V was cut back by 2 bases and J by 2 bases. This CDR3 region has 15 residues. Germline V gene lookup returns CDR1 WSHSY and CDR2 SAAADI. CDR3 nucleotides: TGCGCCAGCAGTGAGGCTAGCGGGTTTGCCTACGAGCAGTACGTC. This codes for CASSEASGFAYEQYV.

This chain links TRBV5-5 with TRBJ2-7; D might be TRBD1 (5 bases). CDR3 length equals 13 residues. The V end lost 2 bases, the J end lost 5 bases, and 11 bases lay between the germline ends. CDR1 is SGHKS, CDR2 YYEKEE, per germline (reference sequence). The CDR3 DNA follows: TGTGCCAGCAGCTTAATCTGGGGCGACGAGCAGTACTTC. This encodes CASSLIWGDEQYF.